A selection of T cell receptor beta chains follows, all from one sample in a study of blood T cell repertoires in COVID-19. Here immunoSEQ multiplex PCR was the method, and the copy in TCRdb shows in-frame clones only, minus some. The sample carries under 300,000 clones, 75% to 90% recorded once. The sequenced sample was peripheral blood. Receptors were obtained from a woman aged 40 to 49 with acute or convalescent COVID-19. CDR3s include the opening cysteine and the closing phenylalanine or tryptophan. The order of the fields is D gene, clone size, V gene, J gene, CDR3 DNA, CDR3 protein. A D gene is named only where the DNA matches it firmly. Clone size is stated in some rows and not others, as once, few, many or a class when expanded.

d_call: -
clone_size: once
v_call: TRBV5-6
j_call: TRBJ1-1
cdr3_nt: TGTGCCAGCAGCTTGGGCGGGAACACTGAAGCTTTCTTT
cdr3_aa: CASSLGGNTEAFF

d_call: TRBD1
clone_size: -
v_call: TRBV25-1
j_call: TRBJ1-2
cdr3_nt: TGTGCCAGCAGTGGATCCATGGGACAGGGGGCTAACTATGGCTACACCTTC
cdr3_aa: CASSGSMGQGANYGYTF

d_call: TRBD2
clone_size: -
v_call: TRBV3-1/TRBV3-2
j_call: TRBJ2-5
cdr3_nt: TGTGCCAGCAGCCAAGGCCTAGCGGGGGGCTTAGAGACCCAGTACTTC
cdr3_aa: CASSQGLAGGLETQYF

d_call: -
clone_size: -
v_call: TRBV9
j_call: TRBJ1-3
cdr3_nt: TGTGCCAGCAGCGTATCCGCGTTCCGGGAGAGGGGACTAAACACCATATATTTT
cdr3_aa: CASSVSAFRERGLNTIYF

d_call: TRBD1
clone_size: -
v_call: TRBV12-3/TRBV12-4
j_call: TRBJ1-2
cdr3_nt: TGTGCCAGCAGAGCGACAGGGCGGGATGGCTACACCTTC
cdr3_aa: CASRATGRDGYTF

d_call: -
clone_size: -
v_call: TRBV5-4
j_call: TRBJ2-3
cdr3_nt: TGTGCCAGCAGCCCGCGAGGGGACATCACAGATACGCAGTATTTT
cdr3_aa: CASSPRGDITDTQYF

d_call: TRBD1
clone_size: -
v_call: TRBV6-5
j_call: TRBJ1-1
cdr3_nt: TGTGCCAGCAGTTGGGACAGAAACACTGAAGCTTTCTTT
cdr3_aa: CASSWDRNTEAFF

d_call: -
clone_size: -
v_call: TRBV30
j_call: TRBJ1-5
cdr3_nt: TGTGCCTGGAGTATTTCGGACAGAAGCAATCAGCCCCAGCATTTT
cdr3_aa: CAWSISDRSNQPQHF

d_call: TRBD2
clone_size: -
v_call: TRBV12-3/TRBV12-4
j_call: TRBJ2-5
cdr3_nt: TGTGCCAGCAGTTGGGGGGGGGAGACCCAGTACTTC
cdr3_aa: CASSWGGETQYF

d_call: -
clone_size: -
v_call: TRBV3-1/TRBV3-2
j_call: TRBJ1-1
cdr3_nt: TGTGCCAGCAGCCACAAAGCAGGGGCGAACACTGAAGCTTTCTTT
cdr3_aa: CASSHKAGANTEAFF

d_call: TRBD2
clone_size: -
v_call: TRBV3-1/TRBV3-2
j_call: TRBJ2-5
cdr3_nt: TGTGCCAGCAGTCCGACTAGCGGGGGGGCGAAGACCCAGTACTTC
cdr3_aa: CASSPTSGGAKTQYF

d_call: TRBD1
clone_size: once
v_call: TRBV7-2
j_call: TRBJ1-2
cdr3_nt: TGTGCCAGCAGCTCGACTCCGGGACAGCTCTATGGCTACACCTTC
cdr3_aa: CASSSTPGQLYGYTF

d_call: TRBD1
clone_size: -
v_call: TRBV3-1/TRBV3-2
j_call: TRBJ1-5
cdr3_nt: TGTGCCAGCAGCTTAGACAGGGGCCAGCCCCAGCATTTT
cdr3_aa: CASSLDRGQPQHF

d_call: TRBD2
clone_size: -
v_call: TRBV19
j_call: TRBJ2-3
cdr3_nt: TGTGCCAGTAGTACCAGAGGGACTAGGGTGACAGATACGCAGTATTTT
cdr3_aa: CASSTRGTRVTDTQYF